Below, 11 T cell receptor beta chains from the same sample are listed, as sequenced in a study of blood T cells in healthy people across ages. Using a J-beta primer mix together with a sample-barcoded 5' primer, a second PCR was run for roughly 6 to 12 cycles. TCRdb re-called the 5' RACE reads with MiXCR, one entry per CDR3 protein. The data contain hundreds of thousands of distinct CDR3 sequences, under 45% of them seen just once; the ten biggest clones take up roughly 18%. The sample consisted of blood. These receptors were collected from a man in his sixties in good health.

The chain employs TRBV7-8 and TRBJ1-6, with D tentatively TRBD1 (5 bases). The germline gives CDR1 SGHVS, CDR2 FQNEAQ. The CDR3 spans 18 residues. Trimming took 5 bases from V and 0 from J, leaving 17 bases between them. The CDR3 nucleotides read TGTGCCAGCAGCCGAGCGGGGGTCGTCAGCTCCTATAATTCACCCCTCCACTTT. Its protein is CASSRAGVVSSYNSPLHF.

The chain couples TRBV15 to TRBJ2-5; D gene uncertain. Germline values: CDR1 LNHNV, CDR2 YYDKDF (reference sequence). The V end was cut by 5 bases, the J end by 4 bases, with 8 bases between. The CDR3 consists of 12 residues. CDR3 nucleotides: TGTGCCACCAGCCTGTCCGGAGAGACCCAGTACTTC. Amino acid sequence: CATSLSGETQYF.

As for this clonotype: The junction departs from germline at one end; a sequencing error may be responsible. The V and J genes are TRBV6-2 or TRBV6-3 and TRBJ2-7; TRBD1 matches at 8 bases. The CDR3 is 14 residues long. Looked up from germline, CDR1 is MNHEY and CDR2 is SVGEGT. This CDR3 is CASSYTGGTYEQYF. The CDR3 DNA reads as TGTGCTAGCAGTTATACAGGGGGTACCTACGAGCAGTACTTC.

The CDR3: CASAPGGAGGLYNEQFF. The CDR3, as DNA: TGTGCCAGCGCCCCTGGGGGAGCGGGGGGGCTGTACAATGAGCAGTTCTTC. The rearrangement uses TRBV2 and TRBJ2-1; 10 bases align to TRBD2. Germline assignment: CDR1 SNHLY and CDR2 FYNNEI. V gave up 8 bases and J gave up 4 bases; unmatched junction bases: 14. The CDR3 is 17 amino acids.

The chain joins TRBV6-2 or TRBV6-3 to TRBJ2-5; perhaps D is TRBD1 or TRBD2 (5 bases each). The V gene lost 5 bases and the J gene lost 3 bases, with 19 bases spanning the gap. The V gene's germline CDR1 is MNHEY and CDR2 SVGEGT. The CDR3 totals 16 residues. The DNA of the CDR3 is TGTGCCAGCAGTAAGGATGAAGGGACGGACGAAGAGACCCAGTACTTC. Translation gives CASSKDEGTDEETQYF.

This clonotype was picked up one time. This clone may be a read error of a much larger clone one base away. J is TRBJ2-5 and V is TRBV6-6; D call uncertain. Germline V lookup: CDR1 MNHNY, CDR2 SVGAGI (reference sequence). CDR3 size: 12 residues. CDR3 coding DNA: TGTGACAGCAGCCAGACCCAAGAGACCCAGTACTTC. It encodes CDSSQTQETQYF.

CDR3 region: CASSSQRGINTQYF. In DNA form, the CDR3 reads TGTGCCAGCAGCTCACAGCGGGGGATTAATACGCAGTATTTT. V usage is TRBV7-8 and J usage is TRBJ2-3, with 8 bases matching TRBD2. CDR1 SGHVS and CDR2 FQNEAQ come from the germline V gene. V was pared by 4 bases and J by 7 bases, with 7 bases of the junction left unmatched. The CDR3 totals 14 residues. Full variable domain (rest looked up from reference TRBV7-8 and TRBJ2-3): GAGVSQSPRYKVAKRGQDVALRCDPISGHVSLFWYQQALGQGPEFLTYFQNEAQLDKSGLPSDRFFAERPEGSVSTLKIQRTQQEDSAVYLCASSSQRGINTQYFGPGTRLTVL.

The V call is TRBV20-1, the J call TRBJ2-5, with 8 bases matching TRBD2. The J call may be mistaken, given a closer DNA end match to TRBJ2-7. The germline CDR1 and CDR2 sequences are DFQATT and SNEGSKA (reference sequence). The CDR3 runs to 13 residues. This CDR3 reads CSATQREPYEQYF. CDR3 nucleotide sequence: TGCAGTGCTACCCAGCGGGAGCCCTACGAGCAGTACTTC.

The rearrangement uses TRBV3-1 and TRBJ2-5; 9 positions agree with TRBD1. The V gene end was trimmed by 3 bases and the J gene end by 5 bases; junction bases not matched to a gene: 4. The V gene's germline CDR1 is LGHDT and CDR2 YNNKEL (reference sequence). CDR3 length equals 14 residues. CDR3 residues: CASSHYRGPETQYF. CDR3 nucleotide sequence: TGTGCCAGCAGCCACTACAGGGGGCCTGAGACCCAGTACTTC.

The V gene is TRBV4-3, the J gene TRBJ1-5, with a tentative D call TRBD1 (6 bases). The CDR3 covers 15 residues. Germline values: CDR1 LGHNA, CDR2 YSLEER. Trimming pared 3 bases from V and 6 bases from J, leaving 15 bases between. This chain's CDR3 is CASSQVQGKGQPQHF. The DNA of the CDR3 is TGCGCCAGCAGCCAGGTACAGGGAAAAGGTCAGCCCCAGCATTTT.

The chain joins TRBV4-1 to TRBJ2-7, with TRBD2 identical over 12 bases. Germline V lookup: CDR1 MGHRA, CDR2 YSYEKL. V gave up 0 bases and J gave up 3 bases; unmatched junction bases: 6. There are 17 residues in the CDR3. This CDR3 reads CASSQDDGLAGIYEQYF. The CDR3 DNA reads TGCGCCAGCAGCCAAGACGATGGACTAGCGGGGATCTACGAGCAGTACTTC.